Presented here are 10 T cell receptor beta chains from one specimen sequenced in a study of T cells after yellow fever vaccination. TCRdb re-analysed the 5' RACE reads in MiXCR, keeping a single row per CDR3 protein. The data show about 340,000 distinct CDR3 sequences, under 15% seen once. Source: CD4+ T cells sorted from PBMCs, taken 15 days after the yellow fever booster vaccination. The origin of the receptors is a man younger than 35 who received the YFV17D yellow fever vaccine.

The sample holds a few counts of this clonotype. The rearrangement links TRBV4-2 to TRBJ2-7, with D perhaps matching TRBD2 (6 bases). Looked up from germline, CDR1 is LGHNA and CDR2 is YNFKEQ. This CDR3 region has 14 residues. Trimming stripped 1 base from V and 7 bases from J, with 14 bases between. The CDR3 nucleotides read TGTGCCAGCAGCCAAGGGGGGGATCGGAGGGAGCAGTACTTC. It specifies CASSQGGDRREQYF.

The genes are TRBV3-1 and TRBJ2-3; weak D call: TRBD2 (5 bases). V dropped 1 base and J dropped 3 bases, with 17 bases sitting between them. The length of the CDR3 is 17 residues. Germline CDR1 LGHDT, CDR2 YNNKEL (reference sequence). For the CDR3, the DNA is TGTGCCAGCAGCCAAGGGGGAGCGGCCCGGGCGACAGATACGCAGTATTTT. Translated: CASSQGGAARATDTQYF.

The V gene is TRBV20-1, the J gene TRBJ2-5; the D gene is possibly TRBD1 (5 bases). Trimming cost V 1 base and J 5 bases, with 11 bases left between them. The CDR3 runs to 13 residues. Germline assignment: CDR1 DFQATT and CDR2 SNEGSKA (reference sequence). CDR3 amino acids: CSARGQILETQYF. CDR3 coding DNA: TGCAGTGCTAGAGGACAGATCCTGGAGACCCAGTACTTC.

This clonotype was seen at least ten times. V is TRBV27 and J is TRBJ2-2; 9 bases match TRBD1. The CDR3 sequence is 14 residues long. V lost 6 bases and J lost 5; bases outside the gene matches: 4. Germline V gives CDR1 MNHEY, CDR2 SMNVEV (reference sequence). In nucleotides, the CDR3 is TGTGCCAGCAGACAGGGGGCGAGAACCGGGGAGCTGTTTTTT. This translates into CASRQGARTGELFF.

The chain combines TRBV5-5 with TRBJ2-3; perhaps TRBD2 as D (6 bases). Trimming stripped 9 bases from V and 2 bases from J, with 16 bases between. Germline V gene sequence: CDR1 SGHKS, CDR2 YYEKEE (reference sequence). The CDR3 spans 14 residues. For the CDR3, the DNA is TGTGCCACCTTTTACCGGGGGAACACAGATACGCAGTATTTT. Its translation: CATFYRGNTDTQYF.

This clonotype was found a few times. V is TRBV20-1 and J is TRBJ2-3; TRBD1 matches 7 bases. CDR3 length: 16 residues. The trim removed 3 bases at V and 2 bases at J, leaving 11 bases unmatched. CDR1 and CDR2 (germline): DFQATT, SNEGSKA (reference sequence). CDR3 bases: TGCAGTGCTAGGCTCCGCCGGGACAGCAACACAGATACGCAGTATTTT. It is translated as CSARLRRDSNTDTQYF.

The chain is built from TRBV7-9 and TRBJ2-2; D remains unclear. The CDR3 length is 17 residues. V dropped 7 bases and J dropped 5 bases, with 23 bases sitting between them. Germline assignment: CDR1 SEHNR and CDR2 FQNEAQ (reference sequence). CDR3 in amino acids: CASIPALRTRRTGELFF. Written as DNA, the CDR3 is TGTGCCAGCATCCCGGCCCTACGGACCCGACGGACCGGGGAGCTGTTTTTT.

The DNA for the CDR3 is TGCAGTGCTAGACCCAGCGGGGTGTTTAACGGGGGGCCTTCCACAGATACGCAGTATTTT. It yields the protein CSARPSGVFNGGPSTDTQYF. This chain connects TRBV20-1 to TRBJ2-3; D possibly corresponds to TRBD2 (7 bases). The germline V gene encodes CDR1 DFQATT and CDR2 SNEGSKA (reference sequence). The CDR3 is made up of 20 amino acids. V lost 2 bases, J lost 2 bases, and 29 bases lay in between.

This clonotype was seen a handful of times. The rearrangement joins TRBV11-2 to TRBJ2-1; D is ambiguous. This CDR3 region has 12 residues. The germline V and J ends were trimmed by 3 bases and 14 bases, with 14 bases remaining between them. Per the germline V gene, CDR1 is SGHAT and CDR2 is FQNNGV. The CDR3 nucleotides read TGTGCCAGCAGCTTGTACGACGGGCGGAAGTTCTTC. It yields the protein CASSLYDGRKFF.

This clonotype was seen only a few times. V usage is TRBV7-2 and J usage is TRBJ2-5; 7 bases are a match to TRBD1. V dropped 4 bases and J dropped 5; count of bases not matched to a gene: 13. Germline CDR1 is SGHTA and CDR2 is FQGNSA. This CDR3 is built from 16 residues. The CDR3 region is CASSSRGQSVGETQYF. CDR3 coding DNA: TGTGCCAGCAGCTCTAGGGGGCAGTCCGTGGGCGAGACCCAGTACTTC.